This TCR beta chain appears in the sequencing data of a study of response to subunit inactivated influenza vaccine. Study-wide findings and caveats: Authors suggested each seasonal flu vaccination may recruit only limited numbers of new T cells.

TCRdb analysed the RT-PCR reads with MiXCR anew, one entry per CDR3 protein. The repertoire holds 300,000 to 350,000 distinct CDR3 sequences, just over 20% seen once, with 10% in the top ten. V gave up 9 bases and J gave up 3 bases, with 10 bases separating them. The CDR3 has 12 residues. Germline CDR1 reads MNHEY; CDR2 reads SVGAGI. With respect to this clonotype: Its target is not known.

This clonotype was sampled from a man in his fifties or sixties who received an inactivated influenza vaccine. The rearrangement joins TRBV6-5 to TRBJ2-3; TRBD1 is a possible D gene (6 bases). Sequenced here: PBMCs from blood, sampled about 20 months after vaccination. Here the CDR3 reads CASGQWTDTQYF. In DNA, the CDR3 is TGTGCCAGTGGACAGTGGACAGATACGCAGTATTTT.